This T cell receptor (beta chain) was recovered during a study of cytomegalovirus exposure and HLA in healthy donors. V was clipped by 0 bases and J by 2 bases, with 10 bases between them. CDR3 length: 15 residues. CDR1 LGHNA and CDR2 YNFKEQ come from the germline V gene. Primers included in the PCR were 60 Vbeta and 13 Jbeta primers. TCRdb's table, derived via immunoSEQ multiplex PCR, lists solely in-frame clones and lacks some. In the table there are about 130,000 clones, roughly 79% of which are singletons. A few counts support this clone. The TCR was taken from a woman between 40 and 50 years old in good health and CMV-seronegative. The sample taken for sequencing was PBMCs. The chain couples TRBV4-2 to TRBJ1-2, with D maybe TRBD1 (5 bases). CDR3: CASSQEDPGNYGYTF. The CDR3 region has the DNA TGTGCCAGCAGCCAAGAGGATCCAGGGAACTATGGCTACACCTTC.